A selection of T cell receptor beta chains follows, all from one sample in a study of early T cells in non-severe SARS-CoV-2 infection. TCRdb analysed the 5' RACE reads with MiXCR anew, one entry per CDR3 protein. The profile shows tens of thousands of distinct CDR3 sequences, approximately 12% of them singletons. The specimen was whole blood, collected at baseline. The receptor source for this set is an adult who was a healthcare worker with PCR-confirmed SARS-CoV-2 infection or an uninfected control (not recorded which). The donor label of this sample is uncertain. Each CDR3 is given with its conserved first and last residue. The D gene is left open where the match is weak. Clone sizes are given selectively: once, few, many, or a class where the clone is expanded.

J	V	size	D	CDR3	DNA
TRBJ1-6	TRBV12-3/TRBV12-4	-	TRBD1	CASSWDRTGSPLHF	TGTGCCAGCAGTTGGGACAGGACAGGATCACCCCTCCACTTT
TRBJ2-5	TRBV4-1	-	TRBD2	CASSQERVAGGPVKTQYF	TGCGCCAGCAGCCAAGAAAGGGTAGCGGGGGGGCCAGTAAAGACCCAGTACTTC
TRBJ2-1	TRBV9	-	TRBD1	CASSVGRTGGPGEQFF	TGTGCCAGCAGCGTAGGTAGGACAGGGGGCCCCGGCGAGCAGTTCTTC
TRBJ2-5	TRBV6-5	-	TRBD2	CASSYGRLAGNQETQYF	TGTGCCAGCAGTTACGGGCGTCTAGCGGGCAACCAAGAGACCCAGTACTTC
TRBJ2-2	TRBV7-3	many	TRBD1	CASSFSGTANTGELFF	TGTGCCAGCAGCTTCTCCGGGACAGCGAACACCGGGGAGCTGTTTTTT
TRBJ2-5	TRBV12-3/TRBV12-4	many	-	CASSLSWGGQDQETQYF	TGTGCCAGCAGTTTATCGTGGGGGGGACAGGACCAAGAGACCCAGTACTTC
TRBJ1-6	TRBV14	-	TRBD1	CASSQDPWQGARSPLHF	TGTGCCAGCAGCCAAGACCCCTGGCAGGGGGCACGGTCACCCCTCCACTTT
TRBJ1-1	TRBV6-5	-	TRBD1	CASSYQYRGGTRGPEAFF	TGTGCCAGCAGTTACCAGTACAGGGGAGGAACCAGGGGGCCTGAAGCTTTCTTT
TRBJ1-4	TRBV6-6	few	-	CASSYPEGEKLFF	TGTGCCAGCAGTTACCCGGAGGGAGAAAAACTGTTTTTT
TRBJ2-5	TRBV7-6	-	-	CASSSPDGPETQYF	TGTGCCAGCAGCTCCCCAGATGGCCCAGAGACCCAGTACTTC
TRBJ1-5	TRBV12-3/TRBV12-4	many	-	CASSLSVQPQHF	TGTGCCAGCAGTTTGTCGGTCCAGCCCCAGCATTTT
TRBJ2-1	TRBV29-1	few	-	CSVEEQGWGDNEQFF	TGCAGCGTTGAAGAACAAGGGTGGGGAGACAATGAGCAGTTCTTC
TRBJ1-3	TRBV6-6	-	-	CASTRGAGNTIYF	TGTGCCAGCACCCGGGGTGCTGGAAACACCATATATTTT
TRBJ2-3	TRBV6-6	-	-	CASSYPQEVEDTQYF	TGTGCCAGCAGTTACCCACAGGAGGTGGAGGATACGCAGTATTTT
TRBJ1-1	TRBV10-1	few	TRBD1	CASSGSGTGNTEAFF	TGCGCCAGCAGTGGATCCGGGACAGGGAACACTGAAGCTTTCTTT
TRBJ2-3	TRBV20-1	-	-	CSARHRLGTSDTQYF	TGCAGTGCTCGACATCGACTCGGGACCTCAGATACGCAGTATTTT
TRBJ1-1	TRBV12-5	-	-	CASGFGQSEAFF	TGTGCTAGTGGTTTCGGGCAGAGTGAAGCTTTCTTT
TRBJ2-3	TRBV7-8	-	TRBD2	CASSLFSGGTYTQYF	TGTGCCAGCAGCTTATTTAGCGGGGGGACATATACGCAGTATTTT
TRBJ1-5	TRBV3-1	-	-	CASSQSNQPQHF	TGTGCCAGCAGCCAGAGCAATCAGCCCCAGCATTTT
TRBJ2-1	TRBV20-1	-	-	CSARAGDWPPYNEQFF	TGCAGTGCTAGAGCCGGGGACTGGCCTCCCTACAATGAGCAGTTCTTC
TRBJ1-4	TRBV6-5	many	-	CASSYDGQGNEKLFF	TGTGCCAGCAGTTACGACGGGCAGGGGAATGAAAAACTGTTTTTT
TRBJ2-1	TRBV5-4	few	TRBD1	CASSFRGLTYNEQFF	TGTGCCAGCAGCTTCAGGGGGCTCACCTACAATGAGCAGTTCTTC
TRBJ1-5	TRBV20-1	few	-	CSATASGQWSNQPQHF	TGCAGTGCTACGGCCTCAGGCCAATGGAGCAATCAGCCCCAGCATTTT
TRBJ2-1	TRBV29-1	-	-	CSVSNRGGGLYNEQFF	TGCAGCGTTTCCAACAGGGGCGGGGGCTTATACAATGAGCAGTTCTTC
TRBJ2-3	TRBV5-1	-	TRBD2	CASSASGGRTDTQYF	TGCGCCAGCAGCGCTAGCGGGGGCCGCACAGATACGCAGTATTTT
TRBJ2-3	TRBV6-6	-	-	CASRSSTGLDTQYF	TGTGCCAGCAGATCTTCGACAGGCCTCGATACGCAGTATTTT
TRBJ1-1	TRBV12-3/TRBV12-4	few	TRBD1	CASSLPGQMNTEAFF	TGTGCCAGCAGTCTTCCGGGACAGATGAACACTGAAGCTTTCTTT
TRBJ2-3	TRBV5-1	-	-	CASSHRSSTDTQYF	TGCGCCAGCAGTCACAGGTCTAGCACAGATACGCAGTATTTT
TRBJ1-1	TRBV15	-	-	CATSATDGTEAFF	TGTGCCACCAGCGCGACAGACGGCACTGAAGCTTTCTTT
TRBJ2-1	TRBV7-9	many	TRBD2	CASSFRLAGANEQFF	TGTGCCAGCAGCTTTAGGTTAGCGGGGGCCAATGAGCAGTTCTTC
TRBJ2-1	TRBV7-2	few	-	CASSTGARSSYNEQFF	TGTGCCAGCAGCACGGGGGCCCGGAGCTCCTACAATGAGCAGTTCTTC
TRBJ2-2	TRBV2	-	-	CASRTAPGELFF	TGTGCCAGCAGGACAGCTCCCGGGGAGCTGTTTTTT
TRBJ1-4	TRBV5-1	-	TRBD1	CASSWTGGSDEKLFF	TGCGCCAGCAGCTGGACAGGGGGAAGTGATGAAAAACTGTTTTTT
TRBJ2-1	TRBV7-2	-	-	CASSFAPPSYNEQFF	TGTGCCAGCAGCTTTGCGCCTCCCTCCTACAATGAGCAGTTCTTC
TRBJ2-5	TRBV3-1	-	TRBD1	CASSLDREWDIGAKETQYF	TGTGCCAGCAGCCTGGACAGGGAATGGGATATTGGTGCGAAAGAGACCCAGTACTTC
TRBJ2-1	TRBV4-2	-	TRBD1	CASSQPGTGGRNEQFF	TGTGCCAGCAGCCAACCCGGGACAGGGGGCAGGAATGAGCAGTTCTTC
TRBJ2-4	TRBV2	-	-	CASSEIFGESIQYF	TGTGCCAGCAGTGAAATATTCGGAGAGAGCATTCAGTACTTC
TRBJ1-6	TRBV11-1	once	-	CASSFLGDPSNSPLHF	TGTGCCAGCAGCTTTCTGGGGGACCCGAGTAATTCACCCCTCCACTTT
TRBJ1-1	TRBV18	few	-	CASSPLEGSRQAEAFF	TGTGCCAGCTCACCACTCGAAGGGAGTAGACAAGCTGAAGCTTTCTTT
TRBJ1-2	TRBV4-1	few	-	CASSQVAGTVHNYGYTF	TGCGCCAGCAGCCAAGTTGCCGGGACCGTACATAACTATGGCTACACCTTC
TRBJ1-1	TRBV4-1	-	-	CASSQDPPTMENTEAFF	TGCGCCAGCAGCCAAGATCCACCGACAATGGAGAACACTGAAGCTTTCTTT
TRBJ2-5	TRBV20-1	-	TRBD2	CSAREWGLMLQETQYF	TGCAGTGCTAGAGAATGGGGACTAATGCTTCAAGAGACCCAGTACTTC
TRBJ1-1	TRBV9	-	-	CASSVEAGSFEAFF	TGTGCCAGCAGCGTAGAGGCAGGATCGTTTGAGGCTTTCTTT
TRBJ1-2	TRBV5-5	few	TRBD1	CASSPTLDRGHGYTF	TGTGCCAGCAGCCCAACTTTGGACAGGGGCCATGGCTACACCTTC
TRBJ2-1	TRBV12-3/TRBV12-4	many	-	CASSGTTSYNEQFF	TGTGCCAGCTCCGGGACAACATCCTACAATGAGCAGTTCTTC
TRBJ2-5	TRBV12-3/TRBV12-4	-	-	CASKPGRRAETQYF	TGTGCCAGCAAACCAGGGCGAAGGGCAGAGACCCAGTACTTC
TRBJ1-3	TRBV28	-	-	CASTGWAASSGNTIYF	TGTGCCAGCACCGGATGGGCGGCGAGCTCTGGAAACACCATATATTTT
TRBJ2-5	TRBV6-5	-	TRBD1	CASSYSTGPETQYF	TGTGCCAGCAGTTACTCGACAGGGCCAGAGACCCAGTACTTC
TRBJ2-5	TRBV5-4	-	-	CASGRTGKETQYF	TGTGCCAGCGGCAGGACTGGAAAAGAGACCCAGTACTTC